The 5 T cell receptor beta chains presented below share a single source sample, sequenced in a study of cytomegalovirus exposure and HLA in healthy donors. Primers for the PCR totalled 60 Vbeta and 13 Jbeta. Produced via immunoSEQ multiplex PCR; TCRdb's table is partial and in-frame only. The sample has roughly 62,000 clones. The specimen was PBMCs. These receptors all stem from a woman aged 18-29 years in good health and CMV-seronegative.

The CDR3 sequence: CASSSAQGSPVYEQYF. The DNA of the CDR3 is TGCGCCAGCAGCTCCGCACAGGGTTCACCCGTTTACGAGCAGTACTTC. The rearrangement uses TRBV5-1 and TRBJ2-7, with D possibly TRBD1 on 6 matching bases. From germline, CDR1 is SGHRS and CDR2 YFSETQ. The CDR3 is 16 amino acids. Deletions cut 3 bases from V and 4 bases from J, with 20 bases between.

CDR3: CASSEDRRNFGNTIYF. The CDR3 nucleotides read TGCGCCAGCAGCGAAGACAGGAGGAACTTTGGAAACACCATATATTTT. The V call is TRBV5-1, the J call TRBJ1-3; D possibly corresponds to TRBD1 (6 bases). Germline V lookup: CDR1 SGHRS, CDR2 YFSETQ. The CDR3 has 16 amino acids. The V end was cut by 4 bases, the J end by 3 bases, with 17 bases between.

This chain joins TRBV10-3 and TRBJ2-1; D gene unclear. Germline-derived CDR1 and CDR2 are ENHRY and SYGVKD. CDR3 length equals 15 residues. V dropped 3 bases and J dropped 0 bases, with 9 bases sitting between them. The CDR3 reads CAISESVSSYNEQFF. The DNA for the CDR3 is TGTGCCATCAGTGAATCCGTTAGCTCCTACAATGAGCAGTTCTTC.

The CDR3 coding sequence is TGTGCCAGTAGTATAGGTGGGTCGACTAGCGCCCAAGAGACCCAGTACTTC. Translated: CASSIGGSTSAQETQYF. The chain links TRBV19 to TRBJ2-5; TRBD2 matches at 8 bases. V trimming: 1 base; J trimming: 1 base; junction bases outside the gene matches: 8. The CDR3 consists of 17 residues. Germline CDR1 reads LNHDA; CDR2 reads SQIVND (reference sequence).

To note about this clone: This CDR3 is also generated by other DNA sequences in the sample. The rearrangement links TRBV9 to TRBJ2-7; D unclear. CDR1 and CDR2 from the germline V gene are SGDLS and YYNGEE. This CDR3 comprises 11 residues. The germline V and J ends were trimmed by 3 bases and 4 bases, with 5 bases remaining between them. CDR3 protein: CASSAGYEQYF. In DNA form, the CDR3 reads TGTGCCAGCAGCGCCGGTTACGAGCAGTACTTC.